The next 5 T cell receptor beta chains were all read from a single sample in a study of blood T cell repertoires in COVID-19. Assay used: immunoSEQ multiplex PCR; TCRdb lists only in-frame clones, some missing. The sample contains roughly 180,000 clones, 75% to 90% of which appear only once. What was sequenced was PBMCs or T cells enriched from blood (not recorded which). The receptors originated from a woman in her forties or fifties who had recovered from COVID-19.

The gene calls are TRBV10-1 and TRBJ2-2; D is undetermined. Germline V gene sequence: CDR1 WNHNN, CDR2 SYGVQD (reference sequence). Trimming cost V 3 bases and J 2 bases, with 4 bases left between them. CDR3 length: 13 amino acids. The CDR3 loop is CASSDPNTGELFF. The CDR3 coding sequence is TGCGCCAGCAGTGACCCAAACACCGGGGAGCTGTTTTTT.

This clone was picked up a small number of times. CDR3 sequence: CASSAGTGDFSPLHF. The CDR3, as DNA: TGTGCCAGCAGCGCCGGGACAGGGGACTTTTCACCCCTCCACTTT. The chain uses TRBV7-9 and TRBJ1-6, with TRBD1 identical over 10 bases. Trimming cost V 5 bases and J 9 bases; bases outside gene matches: 7. The CDR3 loop spans 15 amino acids. Germline V lookup: CDR1 SEHNR, CDR2 FQNEAQ (reference sequence). Looking up the rest from reference TRBV7-9 and TRBJ1-6 gives the full variable domain: DTGVSQNPRHKITKRGQNVTFRCDPISEHNRLYWYRQTLGQGPEFLTYFQNEAQLEKSRLLSDRFSAERPKGSFSTLEIQRTEQGDSAMYLCASSAGTGDFSPLHFGNGTRLTVT.

The CDR3 here is CASSRDFLNTEAFF. The CDR3 nucleotides are TGTGCCAGCAGTCGAGACTTCTTGAACACTGAAGCTTTCTTT. The chain couples TRBV2 to TRBJ1-1; D is undetermined. Germline V gene sequence: CDR1 SNHLY, CDR2 FYNNEI. V was clipped by 5 bases and J by 0 bases, with 10 bases between them. The CDR3 length is 14 residues.

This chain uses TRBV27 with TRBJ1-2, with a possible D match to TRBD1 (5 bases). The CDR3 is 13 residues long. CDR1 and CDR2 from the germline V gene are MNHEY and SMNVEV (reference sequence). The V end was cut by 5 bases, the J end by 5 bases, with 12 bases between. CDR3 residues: CASSPGGRYGYTF. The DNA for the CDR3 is TGTGCCAGCAGTCCGGGGGGTCGTTATGGCTACACCTTC.

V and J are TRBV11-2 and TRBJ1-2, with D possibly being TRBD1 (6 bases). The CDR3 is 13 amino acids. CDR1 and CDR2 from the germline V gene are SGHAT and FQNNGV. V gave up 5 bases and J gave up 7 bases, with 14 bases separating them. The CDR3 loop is CASSEGGVLGYTF. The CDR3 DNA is TGTGCCAGCAGCGAAGGGGGGGTTCTTGGCTACACCTTC. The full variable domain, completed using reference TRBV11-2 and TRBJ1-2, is EAGVAQSPRYKIIEKRQSVAFWCNPISGHATLYWYQQILGQGPKLLIQFQNNGVVDDSQLPKDRFSAERLKGVDSTLKIQPAKLEDSAVYLCASSEGGVLGYTFGSGTRLTVV.